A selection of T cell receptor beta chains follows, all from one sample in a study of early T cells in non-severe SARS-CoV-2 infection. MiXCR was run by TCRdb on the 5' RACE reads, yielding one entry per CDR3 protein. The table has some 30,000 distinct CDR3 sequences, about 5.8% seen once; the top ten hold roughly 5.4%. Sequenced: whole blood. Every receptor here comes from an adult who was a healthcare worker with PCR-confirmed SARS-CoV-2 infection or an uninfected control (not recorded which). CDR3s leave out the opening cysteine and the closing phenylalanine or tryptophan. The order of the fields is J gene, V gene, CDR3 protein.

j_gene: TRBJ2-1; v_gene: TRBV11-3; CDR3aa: ASSIGTSGSLNEQF
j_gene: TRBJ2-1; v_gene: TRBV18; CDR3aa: ASSPGPGGNEQF
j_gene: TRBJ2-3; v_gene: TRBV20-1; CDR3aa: SASKSGASTDTQY
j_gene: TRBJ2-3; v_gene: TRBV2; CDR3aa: ASSEQTSGTDTQY
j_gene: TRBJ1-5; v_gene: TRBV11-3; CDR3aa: ASSHASDSNQPQH
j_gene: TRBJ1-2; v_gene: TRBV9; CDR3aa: ASSVVVTAYGYT
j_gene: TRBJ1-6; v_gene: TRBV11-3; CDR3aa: ASTMFTGGAHSPLH
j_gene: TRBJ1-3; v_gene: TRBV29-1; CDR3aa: SAFLTGGPSGNTIY
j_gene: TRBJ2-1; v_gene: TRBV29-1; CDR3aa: STYRGQRGEQF
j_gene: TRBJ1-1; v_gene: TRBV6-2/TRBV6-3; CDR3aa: ASSYSRNTAF
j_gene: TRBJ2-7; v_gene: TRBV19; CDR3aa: ASSPLAGVRYEQY
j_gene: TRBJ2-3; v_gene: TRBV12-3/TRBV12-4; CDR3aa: ASMTTNTQY
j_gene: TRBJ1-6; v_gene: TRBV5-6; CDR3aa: ASSLVRTAYNSPLH
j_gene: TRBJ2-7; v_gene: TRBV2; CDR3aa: ASSEGAGGRYEQY
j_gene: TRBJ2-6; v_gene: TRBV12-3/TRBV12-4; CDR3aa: ASSYGSGANVLT
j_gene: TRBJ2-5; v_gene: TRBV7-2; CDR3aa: ASSRGTQETQY